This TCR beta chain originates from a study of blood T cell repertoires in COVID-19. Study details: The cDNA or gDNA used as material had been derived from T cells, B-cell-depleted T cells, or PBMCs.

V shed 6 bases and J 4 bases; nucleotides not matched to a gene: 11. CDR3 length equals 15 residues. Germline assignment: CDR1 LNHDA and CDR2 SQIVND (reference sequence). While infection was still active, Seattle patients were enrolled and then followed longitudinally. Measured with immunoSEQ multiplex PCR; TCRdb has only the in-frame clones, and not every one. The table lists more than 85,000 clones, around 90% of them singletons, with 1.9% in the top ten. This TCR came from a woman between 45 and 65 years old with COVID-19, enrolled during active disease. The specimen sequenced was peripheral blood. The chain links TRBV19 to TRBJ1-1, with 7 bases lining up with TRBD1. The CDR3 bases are TGTGCCAGTAGACCAAGGACGACAGGGCTCACTGAAGCTTTCTTT. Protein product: CASRPRTTGLTEAFF.